This paragraph reports one TCR beta chain. Sample treatment: about 20 received Ad26.COV2.S at low or high dose, single or two shots; a few received placebo; per-sample allocation not given. After the first vaccine or placebo injection, samples were drawn on day 63. This sample stems from a study of Ad26.COV2.S vaccination and SARS-CoV-2 variants. Measured with immunoSEQ multiplex PCR; TCRdb has only the in-frame clones, and not every one. The sample includes approximately 410,000 clones, roughly 90% of them seen just once. Per germline, CDR1 SGHTA and CDR2 FQGNSA. CDR3 size: 13 residues. V was shortened by 1 base and J by 5 bases, with 9 bases between the two germline ends.

The V and J genes are TRBV7-2 and TRBJ2-7; D perhaps matches TRBD1 (5 bases). The input for sequencing was peripheral blood, taken in a trial of Ad26.COV2.S vaccine versus placebo. The TCR comes from a person aged 18-65 years who received the Ad26.COV2.S COVID-19 vaccine or a placebo. The CDR3 is CASSLDQGDEQYF. The CDR3 DNA reads TGTGCCAGCAGCTTAGATCAGGGCGACGAGCAGTACTTC.